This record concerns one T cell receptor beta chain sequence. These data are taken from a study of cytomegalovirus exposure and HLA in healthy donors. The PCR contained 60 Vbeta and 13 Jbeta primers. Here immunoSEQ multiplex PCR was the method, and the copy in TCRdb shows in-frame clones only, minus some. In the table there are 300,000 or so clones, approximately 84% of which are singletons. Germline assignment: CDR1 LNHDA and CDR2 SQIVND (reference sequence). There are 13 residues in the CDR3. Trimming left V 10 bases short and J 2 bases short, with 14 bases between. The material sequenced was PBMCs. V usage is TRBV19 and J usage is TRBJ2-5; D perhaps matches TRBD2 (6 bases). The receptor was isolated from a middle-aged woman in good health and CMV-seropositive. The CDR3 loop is CATSAGRQETQYF. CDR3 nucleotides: TGTGCCACCTCGGCGGGGAGGCAAGAGACCCAGTACTTC.